Below are 20 T cell receptor beta chains sequenced from a single sample in a study of graft-versus-host responses after intestinal transplantation. Assay used: immunoSEQ multiplex PCR; TCRdb lists only in-frame clones, some missing. The sample lists 75,000 to 95,000 clones, 85% to 95% occurring once. For these TCRs, the target antigens are not known. Sequencing used unstimulated CD4+ T cells sorted from spleen or lymph node cells, obtained before transplant. Source of these receptors: a human donor who was the organ donor for an intestinal transplant.

The rearrangement links TRBV30 to TRBJ1-4, with D maybe TRBD1 (6 bases). CDR1 GTSNPN and CDR2 SVGIG come from the germline V gene (reference sequence). The CDR3 is 11 amino acids. Trimming stripped 2 bases from V and 15 bases from J, with 13 bases between. The CDR3 protein is CAWSSIGTLFF. For the CDR3, the DNA is TGTGCCTGGAGTTCAATAGGGACATTGTTTTTT.

The chain couples TRBV7-2 to TRBJ2-5, with 9 positions matching TRBD2. Germline trimming cut 5 bases from V and 5 bases from J; bases unmatched to any gene: 6. Germline CDR1 is SGHTA and CDR2 is FQGNSA. This CDR3 contains 14 residues. The CDR3 DNA is TGTGCCAGCAGCCCTAGCGGGATAGGGGAGACCCAGTACTTC. Translating gives CASSPSGIGETQYF. The whole variable domain, remainder taken from reference TRBV7-2 and TRBJ2-5, is GAGVSQSPSNKVTEKGKDVELRCDPISGHTALYWYRQSLGQGLEFLIYFQGNSAPDKSGLPSDRFSAERTGGSVSTLTIQRTQQEDSAVYLCASSPSGIGETQYFGPGTRLLVL.

V gene TRBV6-6 combines with J gene TRBJ2-1; 8 bases are a match to TRBD2. CDR1 and CDR2 (germline): MNHNY, SVGAGI (reference sequence). V lost 3 bases to trimming and J lost 2 bases; unmatched junction nucleotides: 6. The CDR3 is 16 amino acids. CDR3 residues: CASSYPSGGTYNEQFF. The CDR3 DNA follows: TGTGCCAGCAGTTATCCGAGCGGGGGTACCTACAATGAGCAGTTCTTC.

CDR3 sequence: CASRARQGLGEKLFF. The CDR3 bases are TGTGCCAGCAGAGCCCGACAGGGCTTAGGAGAAAAACTGTTTTTT. J is TRBJ1-4 and V is TRBV28; 7 positions match TRBD1. From germline, CDR1 is MDHEN and CDR2 SYDVKM. CDR3 length: 15 amino acids. V was clipped by 6 bases and J by 8 bases; unmatched bases: 12.

The chain couples TRBV4-1 to TRBJ1-2; no reliable D call. Germline CDR1 MGHRA, CDR2 YSYEKL. The CDR3 loop spans 13 amino acids. Trimming removed 3 bases at V and 5 bases at J, with 10 bases between. The DNA of the CDR3 is TGCGCCAGCAGCCACACGGGGAGTTATGGCTACACCTTC. Residues: CASSHTGSYGYTF.

The rearrangement links TRBV30 to TRBJ1-2, with a possible D match to TRBD1 (5 bases). Trimming took off 3 bases at V and 4 bases at J, with 12 bases between the two ends. The CDR3 sequence is 13 residues long. CDR1 GTSNPN and CDR2 SVGIG come from the germline V gene (reference sequence). The CDR3 loop is CAWSRGAAYGYTF. The CDR3 nucleotides read TGTGCCTGGAGCCGCGGGGCAGCCTATGGCTACACCTTC.

The rearrangement joins TRBV18 to TRBJ1-1, with D possibly TRBD1 on 6 matching bases. CDR3 size: 14 residues. V lost 4 bases to trimming and J lost 0 bases, with 9 bases between them. Germline values: CDR1 KGHSH, CDR2 LQKENI. The CDR3 is CASSRDTMNTEAFF. For the CDR3, the DNA is TGTGCCAGCTCACGGGACACCATGAACACTGAAGCTTTCTTT.

V and J are TRBV27 and TRBJ1-5; tentative D call: TRBD1 (5 bases). Germline V CDR1 and CDR2: MNHEY, SMNVEV (reference sequence). V lost 5 bases, J lost 0 bases, and 8 bases lay in between. The CDR3 extends over 14 amino acids. CDR3 nucleotides: TGTGCCAGCAGTCGGCAGGGTAGCAATCAGCCCCAGCATTTT. It yields the protein CASSRQGSNQPQHF.

This clone was seen only a few times. The CDR3 sequence is CASSGTGLTKAGTTYEQYF. The CDR3 DNA reads TGTGCCAGCAGCGGAACGGGACTCACGAAAGCCGGAACCACCTACGAGCAGTACTTC. The rearrangement uses TRBV5-6 and TRBJ2-7, with D possibly matching TRBD2 (6 bases). The CDR3 covers 19 residues. Germline V gene sequence: CDR1 SGHDT, CDR2 YYEEEE. The germline V and J ends were trimmed by 4 bases and 2 bases, with 28 bases remaining between them.

This clone came up a few times. The chain has TRBV27 and TRBJ2-3, with D maybe TRBD2 (5 bases). CDR1 and CDR2 (germline): MNHEY, SMNVEV (reference sequence). The CDR3 totals 13 residues. Trimming removed 9 bases from V and 6 bases from J, with 16 bases in between. The CDR3 loop is CASADRDGDTQYF. As DNA, the CDR3 is TGTGCCAGTGCTGATCGGGATGGGGATACGCAGTATTTT.

In regard to this clone: This sample includes further DNA sequences coding for the same CDR3. This rearrangement joins TRBV5-4 to TRBJ2-5; 7 nucleotides match TRBD2. Trimming cost V 2 bases and J 1 base; bases outside gene matches: 2. Germline CDR1 and CDR2: SGHNT and YYREEE (reference sequence). The CDR3 is 14 residues long. The CDR3 nucleotides read TGTGCCAGCAGCTTCTCGGGGGGCCAAGAGACCCAGTACTTC. This codes for CASSFSGGQETQYF.

The chain is built from TRBV18 and TRBJ1-5; D is possibly TRBD1 (5 bases). The V gene's germline CDR1 is KGHSH and CDR2 LQKENI. The CDR3 has 15 residues. V gave up 2 bases and J gave up 5 bases, with 13 bases separating them. CDR3 coding DNA: TGTGCCAGCTCACCAGTTCGGGGGTATGATCAGCCCCAGCATTTT. Protein: CASSPVRGYDQPQHF.

This clone appeared a few times. V usage is TRBV6-5 and J usage is TRBJ1-3, with D possibly matching TRBD1 (6 bases). CDR1 MNHEY and CDR2 SVGAGI come from the germline V gene. Trimming pared 2 bases from V and 0 bases from J, leaving 8 bases between. This CDR3 has 15 residues. DNA for the CDR3: TGTGCCAGCAGTTACGACAGGAGCTCTGGAAACACCATATATTTT. Residues: CASSYDRSSGNTIYF.

The CDR3 DNA reads TGTGCCGACCCCAATCGGGACACCGACACCGGGGAGCTGTTTTTT. It is translated as CADPNRDTDTGELFF. This chain uses TRBV27 with TRBJ2-2, with D possibly TRBD1 on 6 matching bases. Germline values: CDR1 MNHEY, CDR2 SMNVEV (reference sequence). V lost 11 bases and J lost 3, with 19 bases in between. The CDR3 loop spans 15 amino acids.

The gene calls are TRBV28 and TRBJ2-3; D unclear. The CDR3 runs 11 residues. Looked up from germline, CDR1 is MDHEN and CDR2 is SYDVKM. Trimming took 4 bases from V and 8 from J, leaving 7 bases between them. The CDR3 sequence is CASSYMATQYF. As DNA, the CDR3 is TGTGCCAGCAGTTATATGGCTACGCAGTATTTT.

The chain employs TRBV7-3 and TRBJ2-2; 10 bases align to TRBD2. The CDR3 consists of 17 residues. V lost 0 bases to trimming and J lost 5 bases; unmatched junction nucleotides: 6. Germline lookup yields CDR1 SGHTA and CDR2 FQGTGA. The CDR3 region is CASSLTLLAGDTGELFF. CDR3 DNA sequence: TGTGCCAGCAGCTTAACGCTTCTAGCGGGGGATACCGGGGAGCTGTTTTTT.

The chain links TRBV28 to TRBJ1-3; no firm D call. The V gene lost 5 bases and the J gene lost 8 bases, with 16 bases spanning the gap. CDR1 and CDR2 (germline): MDHEN, SYDVKM. CDR3 length: 14 amino acids. The CDR3 loop is CASSQKLIRDTIYF. CDR3 bases: TGTGCCAGCAGTCAAAAACTGATCCGAGACACCATATATTTT.

This rearrangement joins TRBV2 to TRBJ2-2; TRBD2 matches at 7 bases. The V gene end was trimmed by 7 bases and the J gene end by 7 bases; junction bases not matched to a gene: 12. This CDR3 is built from 15 residues. Germline V gene data show CDR1 as SNHLY and CDR2 as FYNNEI. As DNA, the CDR3 is TGTGCCAGCACCAAGATTGGCGGGAGCGGCGGGGAGCTGTTTTTT. It encodes CASTKIGGSGGELFF.

The chain couples TRBV4-1 to TRBJ2-7; 8 bases fit TRBD1. J gave up 2 bases and V 4 bases, and 7 bases lay outside the gene matches. This CDR3 contains 15 residues. Germline assignment: CDR1 MGHRA and CDR2 YSYEKL. CDR3 amino acids: CASSPRTGSAYEQYF. The CDR3 DNA sequence: TGCGCCAGCAGCCCGCGGACAGGGTCCGCCTACGAGCAGTACTTC.

The rearrangement links TRBV27 to TRBJ2-3; possibly TRBD1 for D (6 bases). V dropped 2 bases and J dropped 6 bases, with 9 bases sitting between them. This CDR3 has 13 residues. Per germline, CDR1 MNHEY and CDR2 SMNVEV (reference sequence). This chain's CDR3 is CASSLNRVDTQYF. In nucleotides, the CDR3 is TGTGCCAGCAGTTTAAACAGGGTGGATACGCAGTATTTT.